The next 3 T cell receptor beta chains were all read from a single sample in a study of blood T cell repertoires in COVID-19 (dated by TCRdb to 2018 to 2021). Library prep was done by the immunoSEQ multiplex PCR assay. TCRdb took over this immuneACCESS table, retaining in-frame rearrangements with V and J assigned. Such tables are incomplete; in checked studies, under half of the missing clones stem from an unresolved V gene, and the remainder is unexplained. The sample table lists about 120,000 clones, about 90% of them with a count of one. The ten largest account for about 4% of the sample. Material: peripheral blood. Receptors originate from a woman aged 55-75 years with COVID-19, enrolled during active disease.

J is TRBJ2-6 and V is TRBV3-1 (or the pseudogene TRBV3-2), with D perhaps TRBD1 (6 bases). The germline V gene has CDR1 LGHDT and CDR2 YNNKEL (reference sequence). Trimming shortened V by 3 bases and J by 0 bases, and 12 bases separated the two germline ends. The CDR3 runs 17 residues. The CDR3 region is CASSQEPGASGANVLTF. The CDR3 DNA follows: TGTGCCAGCAGCCAGGAACCAGGGGCCTCTGGGGCCAACGTCCTGACTTTC.

The rearrangement uses TRBV19 and TRBJ2-3; TRBD1 matches at 8 bases. The CDR3 runs 15 residues. J gave up 6 bases and V 2 bases, and 7 bases lay outside the gene matches. CDR1 and CDR2 from the germline V gene are LNHDA and SQIVND (reference sequence). The DNA of the CDR3 is TGTGCCAGTAGTATACGGAGACAGGGGTCGGATACGCAGTATTTT. It translates to CASSIRRQGSDTQYF.

The chain joins TRBV4-2 to TRBJ2-3; 10 bases fit TRBD2. The CDR3 contains 16 residues. Germline CDR1 LGHNA, CDR2 YNFKEQ. J gave up 7 bases and V 4 bases, and 11 bases lay outside the gene matches. The chain's CDR3 is CASSLTSGGVTNTQYF. CDR3 DNA: TGTGCCAGCAGCCTGACAAGCGGGGGGGTAACAAATACGCAGTATTTT.